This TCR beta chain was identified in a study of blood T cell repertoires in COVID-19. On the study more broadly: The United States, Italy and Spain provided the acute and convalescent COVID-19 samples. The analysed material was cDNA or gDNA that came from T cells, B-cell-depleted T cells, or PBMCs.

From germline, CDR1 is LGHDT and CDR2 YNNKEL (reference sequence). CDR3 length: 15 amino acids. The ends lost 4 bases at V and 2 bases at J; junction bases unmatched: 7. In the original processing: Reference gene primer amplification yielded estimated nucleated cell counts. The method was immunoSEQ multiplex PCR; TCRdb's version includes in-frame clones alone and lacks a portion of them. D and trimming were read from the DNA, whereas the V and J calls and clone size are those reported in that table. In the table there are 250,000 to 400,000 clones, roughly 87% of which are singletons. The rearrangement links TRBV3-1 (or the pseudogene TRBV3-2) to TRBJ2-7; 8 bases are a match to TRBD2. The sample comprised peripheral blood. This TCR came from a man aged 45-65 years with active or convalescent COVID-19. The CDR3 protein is CASSPEAGVTYEQYF. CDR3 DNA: TGTGCCAGCAGCCCTGAAGCGGGAGTCACCTACGAGCAGTACTTC.